This passage covers 32 T cell receptor beta chains from one sample sequenced in a study of glioma-infiltrating T cells. Using RNA template, CDR3s of TCR alpha and beta were amplified with iRepertoire arm-PCR. MiXCR, run by TCRdb on the multiplex PCR reads, gives a single entry per CDR3 protein. Of fewer than 200,000 distinct CDR3 sequences listed, 30% to 40% are singletons. Specimen: glioma tissue, nonneoplastic brain tissue, or PBMCs (not recorded which). These receptors originate from a human donor with low-grade glioma or glioblastoma, undergoing nonglioma brain surgery, or in good health (not recorded which).

This clonotype was seen repeatedly, ten times or more. V usage is TRBV6-1 and J usage is TRBJ1-2; D is ambiguous. The germline V gene encodes CDR1 MNHNS and CDR2 SASEGT. The CDR3 runs to 13 residues. The germline V and J ends were trimmed by 2 bases and 0 bases, with 4 bases remaining between them. DNA for the CDR3: TGTGCCAGCAGTGAAAGGGCTAACTATGGCTACACCTTC. This codes for CASSERANYGYTF.

The chain employs TRBV11-2 and TRBJ2-7, with 12 positions matching TRBD2. This CDR3 comprises 15 residues. CDR1 is SGHAT and CDR2 is FQNNGV in the germline V gene. Trimming removed 1 base from V and 3 bases from J; junction bases left unmatched: 1. The CDR3 region is CASSLATSGSYEQYF. The CDR3 bases are TGTGCCAGCAGCTTAGCGACTAGCGGGAGCTACGAGCAGTACTTC.

The gene calls are TRBV28 and TRBJ2-3; TRBD1 matches 7 bases. CDR1 and CDR2 from the germline V gene are MDHEN and SYDVKM. The trim removed 6 bases at V and 1 base at J, leaving 4 bases unmatched. This CDR3 spans 14 amino acids. CDR3 sequence reads: CASSSTGGTDTQYF. The CDR3 region has the DNA TGTGCCAGCAGCTCAACAGGGGGCACAGATACGCAGTATTTT.

The chain employs TRBV20-1 and TRBJ2-1; TRBD2 matches at 12 bases. Germline CDR1 DFQATT, CDR2 SNEGSKA (reference sequence). The V segment lost 6 bases and the J segment 5 bases; nucleotides outside the gene matches: 8. This CDR3 is built from 15 residues. The CDR3 here is CSARLASGRDNEQFF. As DNA, the CDR3 is TGCAGTGCCCGTTTAGCTAGCGGGAGGGACAATGAGCAGTTCTTC.

About this clonotype itself: The junction and the germline gene differ at one end; a read error may be behind it. The chain uses TRBV5-1 and TRBJ2-7; TRBD1 matches at 10 bases. This CDR3 is built from 13 residues. Germline loops: CDR1 SGHRS, CDR2 YFSETQ. The CDR3 nucleotides read TGCGCCAGCAGCCGCGGGACAGGGGACGAGAAGTACTTC. It is translated as CASSRGTGDEKYF.

About this clonotype itself: One end of the junction does not line up with germline, which may come from a read error. The chain carries TRBV27 and TRBJ1-1; TRBD1 is a possible D gene (6 bases). The CDR3 length is 14 residues. Germline CDR1 MNHEY, CDR2 SMNVEV (reference sequence). The CDR3 region has the DNA TGTGCCAGCAGCCCCCAGGGGTTCTTCACTGAAGCTTTATTT. Translation: CASSPQGFFTEALF.

This clonotype was seen repeatedly, ten times or more. The V call is TRBV6-1, the J call TRBJ1-2; 9 nucleotides match TRBD1. The J segment lost 5 bases and the V segment lost 6 bases, leaving 7 bases of the junction unmatched. From germline, CDR1 is MNHNS and CDR2 SASEGT. The CDR3 sequence is 14 residues long. This CDR3 reads CASSRDRVRYGYTF. The CDR3 DNA sequence: TGTGCCAGCAGCCGGGACAGGGTGCGATATGGCTACACCTTC.

This clonotype was counted at least ten times. Here the CDR3 reads CASSYSNGLGNEQFF. The CDR3 coding sequence is TGTGCCAGCAGTTACTCGAACGGGTTGGGCAATGAGCAGTTCTTC. The chain employs TRBV6-6 and TRBJ2-1; D is ambiguous. Germline V gene sequence: CDR1 MNHNY, CDR2 SVGAGI (reference sequence). This CDR3 spans 15 amino acids. V was shortened by 0 bases and J by 6 bases, with 12 bases between the two germline ends.

The V call is TRBV28, the J call TRBJ1-5, with D tentatively TRBD1 (6 bases). Trimming cost V 5 bases and J 4 bases, with 21 bases left between them. CDR3 length equals 17 residues. Per germline, CDR1 MDHEN and CDR2 SYDVKM. In DNA form, the CDR3 reads TGTGCCAGCAGTCACAAGAGGGGGGGGGCGCGGAATCAGCCCCAGCATTTT. This translates into CASSHKRGGARNQPQHF.

Only a few counts were recorded for this clonotype. V is TRBV19 and J is TRBJ2-5; 9 nucleotides align to TRBD1. Germline V gives CDR1 LNHDA, CDR2 SQIVND (reference sequence). The CDR3 covers 14 residues. The junction had 6 bases not matched to a gene; V was cut back by 5 bases and J by 5 bases. CDR3 DNA sequence: TGTGCCAGTAGTGCACAGGGGGCCGGGGAGACCCAGTACTTC. Translation: CASSAQGAGETQYF. Filled out from reference TRBV19 and TRBJ2-5, the complete variable domain reads DGGITQSPKYLFRKEGQNVTLSCEQNLNHDAMYWYRQDPGQGLRLIYYSQIVNDFQKGDIAEGYSVSREKKESFPLTVTSAQKNPTAFYLCASSAQGAGETQYFGPGTRLLVL.

The gene calls are TRBV12-3 or TRBV12-4 and TRBJ2-1; the D gene is possibly TRBD2 (6 bases). Trimming shortened V by 6 bases and J by 6 bases, and 12 bases separated the two germline ends. The CDR3 spans 13 residues. For the CDR3, the DNA is TGTGCCAGCAGGACCACTAGCTTCAATGAGCAGTTCTTC. This sequence encodes CASRTTSFNEQFF.

This clonotype occurred many times. DNA for the CDR3: TGTGCCAGCAGCTTAGTTAGCAGGCGCGAGCAGTACTTC. Translating gives CASSLVSRREQYF. This rearrangement joins TRBV7-6 to TRBJ2-7; D not resolved. There are 13 residues in the CDR3. V was shortened by 1 base and J by 6 bases, with 10 bases between the two germline ends. The germline V gene has CDR1 SGHVS and CDR2 FNYEAQ.

This chain uses TRBV6-2 or TRBV6-3 with TRBJ1-1; D is unclear. CDR1 is MNHEY and CDR2 is SVGEGT in the germline V gene. Trimming cost V 7 bases and J 1 base, with 10 bases left between them. The CDR3 extends over 13 amino acids. CDR3: CASTEPPNTEAFF. DNA of the CDR3: TGTGCCAGCACCGAGCCGCCGAACACTGAAGCTTTCTTT.

Details on this clonotype: A much bigger clone sits one base away, suggesting this may be a read error. The V and J genes are TRBV12-3 or TRBV12-4 and TRBJ2-1; either TRBD1 or TRBD2 may fit D (5 bases each). This CDR3 has 14 amino acids. CDR3 sequence (DNA): TGTGCCAGCAGTTTGGGACCAGGAAACAATGAGCGGTTCTTC. It is translated as CASSLGPGNNERFF.

About this clonotype itself: A single base separates this from a much larger clone, so it may be a read error. The chain joins TRBV2 to TRBJ1-2; D possibly corresponds to TRBD1 (5 bases). CDR3 size: 16 residues. Germline V gene data show CDR1 as SNHLY and CDR2 as FYNNEI. The CDR3 sequence: CASSERRDAFNYGDTF. As DNA, the CDR3 is TGTGCCAGCAGTGAACGCCGGGACGCCTTTAACTATGGCGACACCTTC.

Many counts were recorded for this clonotype. The rearrangement uses TRBV6-2 or TRBV6-3 and TRBJ2-7, with D perhaps matching TRBD2 (5 bases). CDR1 and CDR2 from the germline V gene are MNHEY and SVGEGT. With 2 bases removed from V and 3 bases from J, the gap between germline ends came to 8 bases. This CDR3 has 13 residues. The CDR3 coding sequence is TGTGCCAGCAGTTACGAACTAGACTACGAGCAGTACTTC. Translated: CASSYELDYEQYF.

The chain combines TRBV29-1 with TRBJ1-2; 9 bases line up with TRBD1. Germline V CDR1 and CDR2: SQVTM, ANQGSEA. CDR3 length: 11 residues. After removal of 5 bases from V and 12 bases from J, the junction contained 7 bases not matched to a gene. The DNA of the CDR3 is TGCAGCGTTTCCCGGACAGGGGCGGACACCTTC. This encodes CSVSRTGADTF. Combining the CDR3 with reference TRBV29-1 and TRBJ1-2 gives the whole variable domain SAVISQKPSRDICQRGTSLTIQCQVDSQVTMMFWYRQQPGQSLTLIATANQGSEATYESGFVIDKFPISRPNLTFSTLTVSNMSPEDSSIYLCSVSRTGADTFGSGTRLTVV.

This clonotype was seen once. This rearrangement joins TRBV29-1 to TRBJ2-2; 12 positions agree with TRBD2. With V trimmed by 2 bases and J by 6 bases, 7 bases remained unmatched. CDR1 SQVTM and CDR2 ANQGSEA come from the germline V gene. The CDR3 runs to 16 residues. For the CDR3, the DNA is TGCAGCGTTGAATCCCGACTAGCGGGAGTGTCCGGGGAGCTGTTTTTT. Translation: CSVESRLAGVSGELFF.

Notes on this clonotype: A much larger clone differs from this one at a single base, so this may be a read error. The chain joins TRBV20-1 to TRBJ2-4; 16 bases map to TRBD2. This CDR3 comprises 16 residues. Germline V lookup: CDR1 DFQATT, CDR2 SNEGSKA (reference sequence). The CDR3 nucleotides are TGCAGTGCTACCGGGACTAGCGGGAGGGTACGGTACATTAAGTACTTC. Its protein product is CSATGTSGRVRYIKYF.

The chain carries TRBV30 and TRBJ1-6; 9 bases align to TRBD1. Germline loops: CDR1 GTSNPN, CDR2 SVGIG (reference sequence). J was trimmed by 7 bases and V by 0 bases; bases with no gene match: 1. The CDR3 contains 14 residues. The CDR3 loop is CAWSVGTGNSPLHF. Here the CDR3 DNA reads TGTGCCTGGAGTGTCGGGACAGGGAATTCACCCCTCCACTTT.

This clonotype has a count of ten or more. This chain uses TRBV19 with TRBJ1-1; D not certain. The V end lost 3 bases, the J end lost 0 bases, and 5 bases lay between the germline ends. Germline V gives CDR1 LNHDA, CDR2 SQIVND (reference sequence). There are 13 residues in the CDR3. The CDR3 DNA is TGTGCCAGTAGTATCGTAGTGAACACTGAAGCTTTCTTT. It translates to CASSIVVNTEAFF. The whole variable domain, remainder taken from reference TRBV19 and TRBJ1-1, is DGGITQSPKYLFRKEGQNVTLSCEQNLNHDAMYWYRQDPGQGLRLIYYSQIVNDFQKGDIAEGYSVSREKKESFPLTVTSAQKNPTAFYLCASSIVVNTEAFFGQGTRLTVV.

On this clonotype itself: A much larger clone lies one base from this, so it may be a read error. This chain connects TRBV2 to TRBJ2-1, with D hard to call. This CDR3 is built from 13 residues. CDR1 SNHLY and CDR2 FYNNEI come from the germline V gene. For the CDR3, the DNA is TGTGTCAGGCGGCGACCCTCCTACAATGAGCAGTTCTTC. Its translation: CVRRRPSYNEQFF.

The chain recombines TRBV6-1 with TRBJ2-1, with 12 bases fitting TRBD2. V gave up 6 bases and J gave up 7 bases; unmatched junction bases: 7. The CDR3 loop spans 15 amino acids. Germline V gene sequence: CDR1 MNHNS, CDR2 SASEGT. In nucleotides, the CDR3 is TGTGCCAGCAGCGCGGGACTAGCGGGCCAAAATGAGCAGTTCTTC. Protein: CASSAGLAGQNEQFF.

This clonotype was seen many times. V is TRBV7-2 and J is TRBJ2-5; maybe TRBD1 (6 bases). Germline CDR1 SGHTA, CDR2 FQGNSA. V lost 3 bases, J lost 3 bases, and 8 bases lay in between. The CDR3 is made up of 13 amino acids. This CDR3 is CASSFAGEETQYF. The CDR3 bases are TGTGCCAGCAGCTTTGCAGGGGAAGAGACCCAGTACTTC.

This rearrangement joins TRBV19 to TRBJ1-6, with D unclear. CDR1 is LNHDA, CDR2 SQIVND, per germline (reference sequence). CDR3 length equals 15 residues. V lost 6 bases and J 4 bases, leaving 13 bases between the germline ends. CDR3 nucleotide sequence: TGTGCCAGTAGAAGATTAGAGTCTTATAATTCACCCCTCCACTTT. Its protein product is CASRRLESYNSPLHF.

V gene TRBV11-3 combines with J gene TRBJ2-1; TRBD2 matches at 10 bases. The J segment lost 0 bases and the V segment lost 1 base, leaving 3 bases of the junction unmatched. The CDR3 is 17 amino acids. The germline gives CDR1 SGHNT, CDR2 YENEEA. CDR3 amino acids: CASSLGLAGASYNEQFF. The CDR3 DNA is TGTGCCAGCAGCTTAGGCCTAGCGGGAGCCTCCTACAATGAGCAGTTCTTC.

The chain recombines TRBV12-3 or TRBV12-4 with TRBJ2-2; TRBD2 is a possible D gene (5 bases). Trimming removed 8 bases from V and 4 bases from J, with 17 bases in between. CDR3 size: 15 residues. The CDR3 here is CASFGSRAGTGELFF. The DNA of the CDR3 is TGTGCCAGCTTTGGATCCCGTGCGGGCACCGGGGAGCTGTTTTTT.

The J gene is TRBJ1-2, the V gene TRBV19; D might be TRBD1 (6 bases). Germline lookup yields CDR1 LNHDA and CDR2 SQIVND (reference sequence). Deletions cut 4 bases from V and 6 bases from J, with 21 bases between. This CDR3 contains 16 residues. CDR3 sequence reads: CASSKRTATDYDGYTF. Written as DNA, the CDR3 is TGTGCCAGTAGTAAAAGGACAGCCACCGATTATGATGGCTACACCTTC. Based on the CDR3 plus reference TRBV19 and TRBJ1-2, the full variable domain is DGGITQSPKYLFRKEGQNVTLSCEQNLNHDAMYWYRQDPGQGLRLIYYSQIVNDFQKGDIAEGYSVSREKKESFPLTVTSAQKNPTAFYLCASSKRTATDYDGYTFGSGTRLTVV.

This clonotype was observed many times. The chain carries TRBV20-1 and TRBJ2-7, with 9 positions matching TRBD1. V lost 5 bases, J lost 0 bases, and 8 bases stayed unmatched. This CDR3 comprises 15 residues. Germline CDR1 and CDR2: DFQATT and SNEGSKA (reference sequence). The CDR3 is CSAFEQGASSYEQYF. The CDR3 bases are TGCAGTGCTTTTGAACAGGGGGCGAGCTCCTACGAGCAGTACTTC.

This clonotype was seen just once. This chain connects TRBV5-1 to TRBJ1-5; D not certain. Germline CDR1 is SGHRS and CDR2 is YFSETQ. The CDR3 is made up of 16 amino acids. Trimming removed 0 bases from V and 1 base from J, with 11 bases in between. Written as DNA, the CDR3 is TGCGCCAGCAGCTTGGCCCCGGTTGGGAGCAATCAGCCCCAGCATTTT. Amino acids: CASSLAPVGSNQPQHF.

A note on this clonotype: A much larger clone lies a single base off, so this may be a read error. CDR3 DNA: TGTGCCAGCAGCTTAACTCCCCCGGACAGGCGAGAGACCCAGTACTTC. Translating it yields CASSLTPPDRRETQYF. The genes are TRBV7-2 and TRBJ2-5; TRBD1 agrees at 7 bases. V was pared by 2 bases and J by 4 bases, with 10 bases of the junction left unmatched. The germline gives CDR1 SGHTA, CDR2 FQGNSA. This CDR3 is 16 amino acids long.

This clonotype was recorded many times. The gene calls are TRBV6-1 and TRBJ2-3, with D unclear. V was shortened by 7 bases and J by 7 bases, with 9 bases between the two germline ends. This CDR3 region has 11 residues. Germline loops: CDR1 MNHNS, CDR2 SASEGT. CDR3 in DNA: TGTGCCAGCACAGACGGAAATACGCAGTATTTT. The encoded protein is CASTDGNTQYF.